This entry is about one T cell receptor beta chain. The antigen remains unidentified. This CDR3 contains 15 residues. Germline lookup yields CDR1 MDHEN and CDR2 SYDVKM. The V gene lost 4 bases and the J gene lost 2 bases, with 15 bases spanning the gap. This specimen belongs to a study of regulatory dendritic cells for organ transplantation. Findings of the study overall: Memory CD8+ clonal expansion seemed more limited with regulatory than mature dendritic cells. Naive T cells showed high diversity, memory cells less, memory CD8+ least.

TCRdb's copy holds only in-frame clones and misses some; the assay was immunoSEQ multiplex PCR. The sample shows 30,000 to 40,000 clones, roughly nine tenths of them seen only once. CD4+ or CD8+ T cells were sorted as naive CD45RA+ or memory CD45RO+. This sequence originates from a human donor in good health. Sequencing input: naive CD4+ T cells from blood. Noted subset: CD45RA+ naive T cells. The rearrangement uses TRBV28 and TRBJ2-7, with D possibly matching TRBD1 (6 bases). CDR3 nucleotide sequence: TGTGCCAGCAGTTCCCGAGACAGGCCTACCTACGAGCAGTACTTC. It specifies CASSSRDRPTYEQYF.